This TCR beta chain stems from a study of T cells after yellow fever vaccination. This clonotype was seen repeatedly, ten times or more. V was clipped by 3 bases and J by 6 bases, with 17 bases between them. This CDR3 has 16 residues. Germline CDR1 is MNHEY and CDR2 is SMNVEV (reference sequence). TCRdb reprocessed the 5' RACE reads with MiXCR, giving one entry per CDR3 protein. The sample contains some 80,000 distinct CDR3 sequences, about 14% of which appear only once. This rearrangement joins TRBV27 to TRBJ2-2; D not certain. The sample in question was CD8+ T cells not binding an NS4B(214-222) dextramer, sorted from PBMCs, obtained 20 to 25 days after the first yellow fever vaccination. The clonotype comes from a man aged 18-30 years who received the YFV17D yellow fever vaccine. CDR3 residues: CASSFRSWPLPGELFF. The CDR3 nucleotides read TGTGCCAGCAGTTTCCGATCGTGGCCCCTTCCCGGGGAGCTGTTTTTT.